This T cell receptor beta chain is drawn from a study of blood T cell repertoires in COVID-19. Overall study context: Material from acute and convalescent COVID-19 was sourced from the United States, Italy and Spain.

V lost 0 bases to trimming and J lost 8 bases; unmatched junction nucleotides: 9. CDR1 is LGHNA, CDR2 YSLEER, per germline. CDR3 size: 16 residues. In terms of age and location, participants ranged from roughly 18 to 90 years and lived in about two dozen US areas. Authors' processing steps: Estimated nucleated cell counts came from reference gene primer amplification. The assay was immunoSEQ multiplex PCR, and TCRdb's table has in-frame clones only and misses some. V, J and clone size were drawn from that table, and D and trimming were deduced from the DNA. The data contain over 200,000 clones, approximately 80% of them seen just once; the ten biggest clones take up around 9.3%.

This TCR was recovered from a woman aged 50 to 60 with acute COVID-19. Sequenced material: PBMCs or T cells enriched from blood (not recorded which). The chain couples TRBV4-3 to TRBJ1-2; 10 bases map to TRBD1. CDR3 amino acids: CASSQETGGLQRGYTF. The CDR3 DNA reads as TGCGCCAGCAGCCAAGAGACAGGGGGCCTCCAGAGGGGCTACACCTTC.